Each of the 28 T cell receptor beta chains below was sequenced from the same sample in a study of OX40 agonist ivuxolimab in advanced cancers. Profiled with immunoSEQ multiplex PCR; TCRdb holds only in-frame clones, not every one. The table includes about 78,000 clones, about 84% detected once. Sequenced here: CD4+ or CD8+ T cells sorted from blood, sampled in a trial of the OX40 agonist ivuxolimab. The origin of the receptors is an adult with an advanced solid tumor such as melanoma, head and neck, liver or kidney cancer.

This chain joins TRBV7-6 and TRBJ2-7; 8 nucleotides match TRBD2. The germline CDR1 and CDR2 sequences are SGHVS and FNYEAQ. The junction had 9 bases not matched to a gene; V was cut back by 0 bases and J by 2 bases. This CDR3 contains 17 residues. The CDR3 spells CASSLAPPLAAAYEQYF. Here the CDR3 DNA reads TGTGCCAGCAGCTTAGCGCCCCCACTAGCGGCAGCCTACGAGCAGTACTTC.

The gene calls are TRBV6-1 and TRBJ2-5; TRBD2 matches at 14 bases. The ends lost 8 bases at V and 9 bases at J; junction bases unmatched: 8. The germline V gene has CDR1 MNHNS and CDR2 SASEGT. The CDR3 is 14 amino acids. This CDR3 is CASRTSGGPGAQYF. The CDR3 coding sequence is TGTGCCAGCCGGACTAGCGGGGGGCCCGGGGCCCAGTACTTC.

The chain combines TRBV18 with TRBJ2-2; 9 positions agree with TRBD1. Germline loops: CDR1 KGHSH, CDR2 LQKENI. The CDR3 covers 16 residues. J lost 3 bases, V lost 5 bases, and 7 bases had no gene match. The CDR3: CASSTGGAGYTGELFF. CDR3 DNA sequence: TGTGCCAGCTCAACAGGGGGCGCTGGCTACACCGGGGAGCTGTTTTTT.

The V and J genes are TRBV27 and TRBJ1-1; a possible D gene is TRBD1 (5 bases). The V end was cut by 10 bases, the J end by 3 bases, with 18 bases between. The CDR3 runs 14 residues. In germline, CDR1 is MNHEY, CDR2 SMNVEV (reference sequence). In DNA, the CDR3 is TGTGCCACAAGACCAGGGAGGGGAGACACTGAAGCTTTCTTT. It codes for CATRPGRGDTEAFF.

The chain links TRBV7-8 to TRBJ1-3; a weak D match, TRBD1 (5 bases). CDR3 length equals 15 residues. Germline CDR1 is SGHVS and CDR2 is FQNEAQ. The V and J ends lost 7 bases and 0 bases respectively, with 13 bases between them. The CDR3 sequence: CASKPGLYSGNTIYF. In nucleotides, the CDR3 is TGTGCCAGCAAGCCGGGACTGTACTCTGGAAACACCATATATTTT.

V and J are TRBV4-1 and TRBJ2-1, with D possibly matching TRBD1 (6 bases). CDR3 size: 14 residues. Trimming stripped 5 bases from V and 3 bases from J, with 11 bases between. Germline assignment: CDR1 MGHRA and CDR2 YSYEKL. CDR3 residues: CASSTQQGYNEQFF. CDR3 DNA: TGCGCCAGCAGCACGCAACAGGGCTACAATGAGCAGTTCTTC.

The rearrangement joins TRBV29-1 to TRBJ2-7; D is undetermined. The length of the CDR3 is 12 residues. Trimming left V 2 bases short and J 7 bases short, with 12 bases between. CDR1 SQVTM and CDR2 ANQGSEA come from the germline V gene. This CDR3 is CSVEIPSREQYF. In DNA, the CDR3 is TGCAGCGTTGAAATCCCCTCCCGTGAGCAGTACTTC.

The CDR3 bases are TGTGCCAGCAGGCGGACAGTGTATGGCTACACCTTC. Amino acid sequence: CASRRTVYGYTF. This chain links TRBV28 with TRBJ1-2, with D perhaps matching TRBD1 (6 bases). Trimming pared 6 bases from V and 5 bases from J, leaving 10 bases between. Germline-derived CDR1 and CDR2 are MDHEN and SYDVKM. The CDR3 is made up of 12 amino acids.

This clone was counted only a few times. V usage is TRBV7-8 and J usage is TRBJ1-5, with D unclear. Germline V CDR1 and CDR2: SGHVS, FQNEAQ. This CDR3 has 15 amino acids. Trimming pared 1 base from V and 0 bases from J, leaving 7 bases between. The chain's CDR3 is CASSLEGGSNQPQHF. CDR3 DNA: TGTGCCAGCAGCTTAGAGGGTGGTAGCAATCAGCCCCAGCATTTT.

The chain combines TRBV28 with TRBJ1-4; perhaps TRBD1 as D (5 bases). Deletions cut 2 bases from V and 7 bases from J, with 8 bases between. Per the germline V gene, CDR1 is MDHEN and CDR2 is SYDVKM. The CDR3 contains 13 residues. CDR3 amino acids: CASSLGGSEKLFF. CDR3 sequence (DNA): TGTGCCAGCAGTTTAGGGGGGTCTGAAAAACTGTTTTTT.

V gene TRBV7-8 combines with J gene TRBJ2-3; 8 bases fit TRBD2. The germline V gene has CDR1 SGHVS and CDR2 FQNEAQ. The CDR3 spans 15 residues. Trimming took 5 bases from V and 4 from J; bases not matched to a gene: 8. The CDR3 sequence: CASSPSGGRADTQYF. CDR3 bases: TGTGCCAGCAGCCCGAGCGGGGGCCGAGCAGATACGCAGTATTTT. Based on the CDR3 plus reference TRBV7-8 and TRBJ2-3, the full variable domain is GAGVSQSPRYKVAKRGQDVALRCDPISGHVSLFWYQQALGQGPEFLTYFQNEAQLDKSGLPSDRFFAERPEGSVSTLKIQRTQQEDSAVYLCASSPSGGRADTQYFGPGTRLTVL.

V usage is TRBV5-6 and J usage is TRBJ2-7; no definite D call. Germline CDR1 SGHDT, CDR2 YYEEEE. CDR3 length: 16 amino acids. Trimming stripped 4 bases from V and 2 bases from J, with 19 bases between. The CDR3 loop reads CASSATILGSPYEQYF. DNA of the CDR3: TGTGCCAGCAGCGCGACGATCCTAGGGTCTCCCTACGAGCAGTACTTC. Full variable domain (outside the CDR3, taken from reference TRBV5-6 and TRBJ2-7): DAGVTQSPTHLIKTRGQQVTLRCSPKSGHDTVSWYQQALGQGPQFIFQYYEEEERQRGNFPDRFSGHQFPNYSSELNVNALLLGDSALYLCASSATILGSPYEQYFGPGTRLTVT.

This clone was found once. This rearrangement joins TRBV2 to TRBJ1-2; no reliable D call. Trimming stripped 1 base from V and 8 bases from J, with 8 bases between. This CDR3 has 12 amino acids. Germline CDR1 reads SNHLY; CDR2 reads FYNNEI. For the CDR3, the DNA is TGTGCCAGCAGTGAAGAGACTGCGGGCTACACCTTC. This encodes CASSEETAGYTF.

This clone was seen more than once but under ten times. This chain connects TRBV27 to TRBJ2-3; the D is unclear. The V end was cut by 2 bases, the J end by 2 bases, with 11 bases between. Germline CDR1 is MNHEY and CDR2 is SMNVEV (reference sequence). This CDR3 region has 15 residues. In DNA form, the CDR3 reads TGTGCCAGCAGTTTAGTAGACACCTACACAGATACGCAGTATTTT. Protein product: CASSLVDTYTDTQYF.

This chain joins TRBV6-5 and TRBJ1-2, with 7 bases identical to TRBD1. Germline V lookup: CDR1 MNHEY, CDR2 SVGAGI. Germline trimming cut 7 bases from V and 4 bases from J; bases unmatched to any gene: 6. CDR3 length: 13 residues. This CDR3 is CASTTGQAYGYTF. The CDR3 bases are TGTGCCAGCACCACAGGACAGGCCTATGGCTACACCTTC.

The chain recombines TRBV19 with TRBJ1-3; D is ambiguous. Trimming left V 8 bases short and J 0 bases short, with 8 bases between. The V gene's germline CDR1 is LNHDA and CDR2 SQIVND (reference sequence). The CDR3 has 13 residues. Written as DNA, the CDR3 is TGTGCCAGTGCTTTTAGCTCTGGAAACACCATATATTTT. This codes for CASAFSSGNTIYF.

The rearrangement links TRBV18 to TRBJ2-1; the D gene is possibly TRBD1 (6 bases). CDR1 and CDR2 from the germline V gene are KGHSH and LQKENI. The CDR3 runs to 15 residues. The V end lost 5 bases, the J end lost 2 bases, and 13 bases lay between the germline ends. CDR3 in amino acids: CASSTMDSTYNEQFF. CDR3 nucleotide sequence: TGTGCCAGCTCAACCATGGACAGTACCTACAATGAGCAGTTCTTC. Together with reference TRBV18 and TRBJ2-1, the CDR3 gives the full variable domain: NAGVMQNPRHLVRRRGQEARLRCSPMKGHSHVYWYRQLPEEGLKFMVYLQKENIIDESGMPKERFSAEFPKEGPSILRIQQVVRGDSAAYFCASSTMDSTYNEQFFGPGTRLTVL.

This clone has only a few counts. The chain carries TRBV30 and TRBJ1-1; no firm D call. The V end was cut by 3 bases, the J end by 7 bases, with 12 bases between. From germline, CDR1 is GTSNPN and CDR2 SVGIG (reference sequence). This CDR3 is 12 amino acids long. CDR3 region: CAWSAGRYEAFF. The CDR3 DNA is TGTGCCTGGAGCGCGGGGAGGTATGAAGCTTTCTTT.

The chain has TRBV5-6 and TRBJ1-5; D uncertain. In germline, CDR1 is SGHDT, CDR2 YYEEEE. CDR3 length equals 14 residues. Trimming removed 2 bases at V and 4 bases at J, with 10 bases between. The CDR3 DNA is TGTGCCAGCAGCTTCCTTCGTTCTAATCAGCCCCAGCATTTT. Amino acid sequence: CASSFLRSNQPQHF.

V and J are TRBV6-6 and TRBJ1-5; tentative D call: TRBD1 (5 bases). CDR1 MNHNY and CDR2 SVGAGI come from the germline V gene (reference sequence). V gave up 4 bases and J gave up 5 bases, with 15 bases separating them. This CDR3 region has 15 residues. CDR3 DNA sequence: TGTGCCAGCAGTTGGGGAGGGACCCCCTATCAGCCCCAGCATTTT. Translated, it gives CASSWGGTPYQPQHF.

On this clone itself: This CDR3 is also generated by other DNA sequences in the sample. The CDR3 nucleotides are TGCAGCGCCAGGACAGGGAACACTGAAGCTTTCTTT. It translates to CSARTGNTEAFF. This chain joins TRBV29-1 and TRBJ1-1; the match to TRBD1 covers 7 bases. V shed 7 bases, J shed 1 base, and the junction held 3 bases outside the gene matches. From germline, CDR1 is SQVTM and CDR2 ANQGSEA. The CDR3 has 12 amino acids.

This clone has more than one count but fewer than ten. CDR3 region: CASSFMVQGNQPQHF. CDR3 sequence (DNA): TGTGCCAGCAGTTTCATGGTCCAGGGCAATCAGCCCCAGCATTTT. The rearrangement uses TRBV28 and TRBJ1-5; D is ambiguous. CDR3 size: 15 residues. Germline V CDR1 and CDR2: MDHEN, SYDVKM. V lost 3 bases and J lost 2, with 11 bases in between.

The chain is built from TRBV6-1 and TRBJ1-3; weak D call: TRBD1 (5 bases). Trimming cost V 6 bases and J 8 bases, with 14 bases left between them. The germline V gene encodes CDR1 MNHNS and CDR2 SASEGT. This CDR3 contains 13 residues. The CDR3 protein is CASSVQGGDTIYF. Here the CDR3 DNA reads TGTGCCAGCAGCGTCCAGGGCGGGGACACCATATATTTT.

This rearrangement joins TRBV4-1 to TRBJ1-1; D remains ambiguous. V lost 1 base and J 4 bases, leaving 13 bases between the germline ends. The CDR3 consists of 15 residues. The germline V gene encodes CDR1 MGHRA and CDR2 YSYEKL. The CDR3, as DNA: TGCGCCAGCAGCCAAGTCCCCCGCGGATTCACTGAAGCTTTCTTT. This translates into CASSQVPRGFTEAFF.

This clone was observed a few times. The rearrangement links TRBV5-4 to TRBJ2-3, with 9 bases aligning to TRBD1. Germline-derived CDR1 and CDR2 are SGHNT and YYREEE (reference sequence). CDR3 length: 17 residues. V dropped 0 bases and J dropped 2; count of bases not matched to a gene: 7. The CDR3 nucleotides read TGTGCCAGCAGCTTGGGGGAAACAGGGGGCGCCACAGATACGCAGTATTTT. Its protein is CASSLGETGGATDTQYF.

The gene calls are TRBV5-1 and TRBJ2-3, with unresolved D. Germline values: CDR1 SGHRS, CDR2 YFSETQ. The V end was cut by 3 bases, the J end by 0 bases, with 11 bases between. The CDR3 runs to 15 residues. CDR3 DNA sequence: TGCGCCAGCAGCTCTGACGGAACTAGCACAGATACGCAGTATTTT. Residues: CASSSDGTSTDTQYF.

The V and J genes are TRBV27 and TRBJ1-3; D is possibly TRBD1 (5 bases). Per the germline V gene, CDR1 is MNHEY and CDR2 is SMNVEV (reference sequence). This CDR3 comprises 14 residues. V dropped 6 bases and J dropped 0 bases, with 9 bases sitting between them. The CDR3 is CASRTGPSGNTIYF. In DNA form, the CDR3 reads TGTGCCAGCAGAACAGGCCCCTCTGGAAACACCATATATTTT.

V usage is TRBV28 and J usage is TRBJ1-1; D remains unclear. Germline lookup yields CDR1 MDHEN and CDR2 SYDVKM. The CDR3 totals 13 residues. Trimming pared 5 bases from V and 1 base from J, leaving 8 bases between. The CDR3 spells CASSREANTEAFF. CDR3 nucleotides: TGTGCCAGCAGTCGGGAGGCGAACACTGAAGCTTTCTTT.